Listed below are T cell receptor beta chains from one sample, sequenced in a study of early T cells in non-severe SARS-CoV-2 infection. Using its own MiXCR run on the 5' RACE reads, TCRdb lists one record per CDR3 protein. Of tens of thousands of distinct CDR3 sequences in the sample, roughly 5.2% were seen once. Sequencing was performed on whole blood. The receptors come from an adult who was a healthcare worker with PCR-confirmed SARS-CoV-2 infection or an uninfected control (not recorded which). Both conserved end residues are part of each CDR3. A D gene is named only where the DNA matches it firmly. Expanded clones are given a class, and other clones once, few, many or no size at all.

clone size	V gene	J gene	D gene	CDR3 DNA	CDR3 protein
many	TRBV7-2	TRBJ2-7	NA	TGTGCCAGCAGCCCCCGGGGGGCTGACTACGAGCAGTACTTC	CASSPRGADYEQYF
few	TRBV7-8	TRBJ2-3	TRBD2	TGTGCCAGCAGCTTAGACCTAGCGGACCCCACAGATACGCAGTATTTT	CASSLDLADPTDTQYF
many	TRBV7-2	TRBJ2-5	NA	TGTGCCAGCAGCCCCCCGAGCGGATTCCAAGAGACCCAGTACTTC	CASSPPSGFQETQYF
many	TRBV11-2	TRBJ2-5	NA	TGTGCCAGCAGCTCCCGACGGGAGCAAGAGACCCAGTACTTC	CASSSRREQETQYF
NA	TRBV7-9	TRBJ2-7	NA	TGTGCCAGCAGCTTAGCTGGCACTTCCTACGAGCAGTACTTC	CASSLAGTSYEQYF
many	TRBV7-2	TRBJ2-2	NA	TGTGCCAGCAGCTTATTCACCGGGGAGCTGTTTTTT	CASSLFTGELFF
many	TRBV6-2/TRBV6-3	TRBJ2-2	NA	TGTGCCAGCAGTTCCGGAACGACCACCGGGGAGCTGTTTTTT	CASSSGTTTGELFF
NA	TRBV27	TRBJ2-7	NA	TGTGCCAGCAGTTTCGGGGACGAGCAGTACTTC	CASSFGDEQYF
few	TRBV11-2	TRBJ2-7	NA	TGTGCCAGCAGCCGACAGGACGGACACTCCTACGAGCAGTACTTC	CASSRQDGHSYEQYF
many	TRBV12-3/TRBV12-4	TRBJ1-1	NA	TGTGCCAGCAGTTTAAGGGGGGGAGCCAACACTGAAGCTTTCTTT	CASSLRGGANTEAFF
few	TRBV7-7	TRBJ2-5	TRBD2	TGTGCTAGCAGCCCCAAATCGGCGGGGGGGACAGAGACCCAGTACTTC	CASSPKSAGGTETQYF
many	TRBV3-1	TRBJ1-3	NA	TGTGCCAGCAGCCCACGATCCAGGGCTGGAAACACCATATATTTT	CASSPRSRAGNTIYF
NA	TRBV6-2/TRBV6-3	TRBJ1-2	TRBD1	TGTGCCAGCAGTTACAGGGGACCGACAGGGGCTGGCTACACCTTC	CASSYRGPTGAGYTF
many	TRBV20-1	TRBJ1-5	NA	TGCAGTGCTAGAGATAAAAAACATAGCAATCAGCCCCAGCATTTT	CSARDKKHSNQPQHF
NA	TRBV3-1	TRBJ2-1	NA	TGTGCCTCCGGACGGCGGAATGAGCAGTTCTTC	CASGRRNEQFF
NA	TRBV7-2	TRBJ2-1	TRBD1	TGTGCCAGCAGCCGACAGGGAAGTGAGCAGTTCTTC	CASSRQGSEQFF
many	TRBV20-1	TRBJ2-7	NA	TGCAGTGCGAGAACGAACTACTACGAGCAGTACTTC	CSARTNYYEQYF
many	TRBV30	TRBJ1-1	NA	TGTGCCTGGAGTCCGCGGAGGGAAACTGAAGCTTTCTTT	CAWSPRRETEAFF
NA	TRBV28	TRBJ2-5	NA	TGTGCCAGCAGTCCCTTTCGGGGTAGGCAAGAGACCCAGTACTTC	CASSPFRGRQETQYF
many	TRBV5-1	TRBJ2-2	NA	TGCGCCAGCAGCTTGAATTACGGGGAGCTGTTTTTT	CASSLNYGELFF
NA	TRBV21-1	TRBJ2-7	NA	TGTGCCAGCAGCAAAGTTGATAGCGGGGACGAGCAGTACTTC	CASSKVDSGDEQYF
many	TRBV28	TRBJ2-2	NA	TGTGCCAGCAGTTTATTACCTTTAAGAACCGGGGAGCTGTTTTTT	CASSLLPLRTGELFF
many	TRBV4-3	TRBJ2-3	NA	TGCGCCAGCAGCCAAGAAGTCTTATCGGCTAGAGAGACAGATACGCAGTATTTT	CASSQEVLSARETDTQYF
many	TRBV19	TRBJ1-5	NA	TGTGCCAGTACCCTAGACAGGAGTAATCAGCCCCAGCATTTT	CASTLDRSNQPQHF
many	TRBV11-3	TRBJ2-3	NA	TGTGCCAGCAGCTTATCTCGATTGGGCGATACGCAGTATTTT	CASSLSRLGDTQYF
many	TRBV6-1	TRBJ2-2	TRBD1	TGTGCCAGCAGGCTACAGGGGGCCATCACCGGGGAGCTGTTTTTT	CASRLQGAITGELFF
NA	TRBV28	TRBJ2-7	TRBD2	TGTGCCAGCACCCTACGGGGGGGGTCCGAGCAGTACTTC	CASTLRGGSEQYF
NA	TRBV24-1	TRBJ2-1	TRBD2	TGTGCCACCAGTGACCCGACTAGCGGGGCCTTTAATGAGCAGTTCTTC	CATSDPTSGAFNEQFF
many	TRBV7-6	TRBJ2-1	TRBD1	TGTGCCAGCAGCCGCTTAAGGACAGGGGATGGCTTCGGTGAGCAGTTCTTC	CASSRLRTGDGFGEQFF
many	TRBV11-2	TRBJ2-5	NA	TGTGCCAGCAGCTCGTTCAGGGAGACCCAGTACTTC	CASSSFRETQYF
many	TRBV11-2	TRBJ2-4	TRBD2	TGTGCCAGCAGCTCCACTAGCGGGGTAGGGAACATTCAGTACTTC	CASSSTSGVGNIQYF
many	TRBV6-6	TRBJ2-3	NA	TGTGCCAGCAGTTTGGACTCCACAGATACGCAGTATTTT	CASSLDSTDTQYF
few	TRBV2	TRBJ2-5	NA	TGTGCCAGCAGTGTAGACCTCAAAGAGACCCAGTACTTC	CASSVDLKETQYF
NA	TRBV6-2/TRBV6-3	TRBJ2-7	NA	TGTGCCAGCAGAACAGGGTTCTACGAGCAGTACTTC	CASRTGFYEQYF
NA	TRBV7-3	TRBJ2-1	NA	TGTGCCAGCAGCTTAAATGGGCGGGGCTACAATGAGCAGTTCTTC	CASSLNGRGYNEQFF
many	TRBV6-5	TRBJ2-7	NA	TGTGCCAGCAGTTACAAGGGCAGGATCTACGAGCAGTACTTC	CASSYKGRIYEQYF
many	TRBV19	TRBJ2-3	NA	TGTGCCAGTAGCCACCCCGTCCGAGGAGATACGCAGTATTTT	CASSHPVRGDTQYF
many	TRBV11-2	TRBJ1-3	NA	TGTGCCAGCAGCTTCGCAAACACCATATATTTT	CASSFANTIYF
few	TRBV28	TRBJ1-6	NA	TGTGCCAGCAGTTCTCCCGGGGCCAGCTATAATTCACCCCTCCACTTT	CASSSPGASYNSPLHF
NA	TRBV12-3/TRBV12-4	TRBJ2-1	TRBD2	TGTGCCAGCAGTTTAAGGCTAGCGGAACCCTACAATGAGCAGTTCTTC	CASSLRLAEPYNEQFF
NA	TRBV4-3	TRBJ2-5	NA	TGCGCCAGCAGCCAACCCCCCTGGGGCGAGTACCAAGAGACCCAGTACTTC	CASSQPPWGEYQETQYF
many	TRBV18	TRBJ1-3	NA	TGTGCCAGCTCACCGGACCGTCCCTCTGGAAACACCATATATTTT	CASSPDRPSGNTIYF
NA	TRBV7-2	TRBJ2-5	NA	TGTGCCAGCAGCTTAGAAAGCGGACCCCAGTACTTC	CASSLESGPQYF
many	TRBV10-3	TRBJ1-2	TRBD1	TGTGCCATCAGTGGGACCGGGACAGGGAACCTTAACTATGGCTACACCTTC	CAISGTGTGNLNYGYTF
NA	TRBV2	TRBJ1-4	TRBD1	TGTGCCAGCAGTGAAGGGGACAGCCATGTTGAAAAACTGTTTTTT	CASSEGDSHVEKLFF
few	TRBV5-4	TRBJ2-7	TRBD2	TGTGCCAGCAGCCGAGAAGGCTCGCGGGGGACCTACGAGCAGTACTTC	CASSREGSRGTYEQYF
NA	TRBV7-2	TRBJ2-3	NA	TGTGCCAGCAGCTTAGAACTGGGTGCGGGGATCACAGATACGCAGTATTTT	CASSLELGAGITDTQYF
many	TRBV7-8	TRBJ2-3	NA	TGTGCCAGCAGCTTAAGGGCGGGATGGAGCACAGATACGCAGTATTTT	CASSLRAGWSTDTQYF